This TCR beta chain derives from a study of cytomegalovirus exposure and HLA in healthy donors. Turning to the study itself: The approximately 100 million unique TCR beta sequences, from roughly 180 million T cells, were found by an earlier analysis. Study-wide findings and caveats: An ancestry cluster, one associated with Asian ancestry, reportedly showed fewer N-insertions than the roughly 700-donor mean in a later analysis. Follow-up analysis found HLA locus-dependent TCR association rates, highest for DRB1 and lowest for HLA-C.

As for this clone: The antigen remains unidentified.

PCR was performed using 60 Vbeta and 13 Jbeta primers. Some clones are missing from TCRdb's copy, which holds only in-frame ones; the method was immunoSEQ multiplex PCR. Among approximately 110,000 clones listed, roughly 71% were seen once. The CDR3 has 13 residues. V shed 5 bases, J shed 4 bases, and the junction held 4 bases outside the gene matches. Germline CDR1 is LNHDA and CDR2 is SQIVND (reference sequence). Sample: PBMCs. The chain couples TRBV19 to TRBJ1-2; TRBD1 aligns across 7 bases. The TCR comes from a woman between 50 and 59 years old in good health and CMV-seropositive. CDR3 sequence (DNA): TGTGCCAGTAGTGCTACAGGGGTCTATGGCTACACCTTC. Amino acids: CASSATGVYGYTF.